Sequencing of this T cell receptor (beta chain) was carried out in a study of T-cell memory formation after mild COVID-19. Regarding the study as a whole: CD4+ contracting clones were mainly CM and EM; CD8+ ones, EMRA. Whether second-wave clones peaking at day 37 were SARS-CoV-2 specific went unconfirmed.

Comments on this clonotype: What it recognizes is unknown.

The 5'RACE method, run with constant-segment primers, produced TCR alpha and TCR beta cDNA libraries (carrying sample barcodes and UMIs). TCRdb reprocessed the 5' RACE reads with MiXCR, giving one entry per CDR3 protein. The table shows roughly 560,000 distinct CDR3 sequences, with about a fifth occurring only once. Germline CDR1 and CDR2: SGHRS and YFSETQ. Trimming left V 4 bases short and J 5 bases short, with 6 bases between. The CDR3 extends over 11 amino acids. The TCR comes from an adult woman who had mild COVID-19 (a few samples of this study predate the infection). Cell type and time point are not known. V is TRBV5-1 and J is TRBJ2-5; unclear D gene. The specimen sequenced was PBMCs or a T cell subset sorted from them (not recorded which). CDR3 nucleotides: TGCGCCAGCAGCACGGTGGAGACCCAGTACTTC. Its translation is CASSTVETQYF. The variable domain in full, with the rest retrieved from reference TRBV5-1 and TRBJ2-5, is KAGVTQTPRYLIKTRGQQVTLSCSPISGHRSVSWYQQTPGQGLQFLFEYFSETQRNKGNFPGRFSGRQFSNSRSEMNVSTLELGDSALYLCASSTVETQYFGPGTRLLVL.